The subject of this entry is one T cell receptor beta chain. The CDR3 is 14 residues long. Germline V lookup: CDR1 SGHVS, CDR2 FQNEAQ. Between the trimmed V and J ends, which lost 5 bases and 8 bases, there was a span of 16 bases. The data stem from a study of blood T cell repertoires in COVID-19. Study summary: The study drew acute and convalescent COVID-19 samples from the United States, Italy and Spain.

Methods used by the authors: From reference gene primer amplification, estimates of nucleated cell counts were derived. The data were produced by immunoSEQ multiplex PCR, yet TCRdb's version contains in-frame clones alone and is incomplete. The V and J calls and clone size were taken over from that table, and D and trimming were inferred from the DNA. The data contain about 130,000 clones, approximately 80% of them seen just once; the ten biggest clones take up 3.5% to 4%. This receptor was identified in a woman in her forties or fifties with acute or convalescent COVID-19. The chain is built from TRBV7-8 and TRBJ2-1; D perhaps matches TRBD2 (6 bases). Material: peripheral blood. The CDR3 loop reads CASSTRLDPHEQFF. As DNA, the CDR3 is TGTGCCAGCAGCACCCGACTAGATCCCCATGAGCAGTTCTTC.